A single T cell receptor beta chain is shown here with its context. This specimen comes from a study of T cell changes during pregnancy in multiple sclerosis. Only in-frame clones appear in the TCRdb table, and some are missing; sequencing was by immunoSEQ multiplex PCR. Found here are about 74,000 clones, more than 85% of them singletons; the top ten hold around 3.2%. V was trimmed by 4 bases and J by 0 bases, leaving 8 bases between them. Per the germline V gene, CDR1 is SGHDT and CDR2 is YYEEEE. The CDR3 is 13 residues long. This clonotype was obtained from a female donor with multiple sclerosis, enrolled in a pregnancy study. The V gene is TRBV5-6, the J gene TRBJ2-7, with D perhaps TRBD1 (6 bases). This specimen was peripheral blood, taken before pregnancy. The CDR3: CASSQGTSYEQYF. CDR3 nucleotide sequence: TGTGCCAGCAGCCAGGGGACCTCCTACGAGCAGTACTTC.